This passage covers 9 T cell receptor beta chains from one sample sequenced in a study of T cells after posttransplantation cyclophosphamide. Here immunoSEQ multiplex PCR was the method, and the copy in TCRdb shows in-frame clones only, minus some. The sample has about 32,000 clones; roughly 90% are singletons. Specimen: PBMCs. The receptors derive from a woman between 40 and 50 years old with a blood cancer, CMV-positive, and with a related stem cell donor.

The CDR3 here is CATSRGDRGLEETQYF. Here the CDR3 DNA reads TGTGCCACCAGCAGAGGGGACAGGGGGCTTGAAGAGACCCAGTACTTC. The gene calls are TRBV15 and TRBJ2-5; 12 nucleotides align to TRBD1. V shed 1 base, J shed 3 bases, and the junction held 3 bases outside the gene matches. Germline CDR1 and CDR2: LNHNV and YYDKDF (reference sequence). The CDR3 has 16 amino acids.

The sample holds one count of this clone. The rearrangement uses TRBV5-4 and TRBJ2-5; TRBD2 matches at 7 bases. From germline, CDR1 is SGHNT and CDR2 YYREEE (reference sequence). This CDR3 comprises 15 residues. The trim removed 2 bases at V and 3 bases at J, leaving 7 bases unmatched. This CDR3 is CASSFGLGIEETQYF. The CDR3 DNA follows: TGTGCCAGCAGCTTCGGACTAGGGATAGAAGAGACCCAGTACTTC.

This chain connects TRBV28 to TRBJ2-4, with 9 nucleotides matching TRBD1. Trimming took 2 bases from V and 7 from J; bases not matched to a gene: 6. The CDR3 extends over 15 amino acids. Germline lookup yields CDR1 MDHEN and CDR2 SYDVKM. CDR3 residues: CASSLSRDRANIQYF. Written as DNA, the CDR3 is TGTGCCAGCAGTTTAAGCCGGGACAGGGCGAACATTCAGTACTTC.

The chain is built from TRBV5-1 and TRBJ2-5; 8 nucleotides agree with TRBD1. The DNA end favors TRBJ2-7, so the J call may be wrong. The CDR3 covers 15 residues. Germline values: CDR1 SGHRS, CDR2 YFSETQ. CDR3 residues: CASSLAAGGLYEQYF. The CDR3, as DNA: TGCGCCAGCAGCTTGGCGGCAGGGGGCCTTTACGAGCAGTACTTC.

The chain recombines TRBV5-1 with TRBJ2-1, with a weak D call TRBD1 (6 bases). Trimming took off 4 bases at V and 7 bases at J, with 12 bases between the two ends. CDR1 is SGHRS and CDR2 is YFSETQ in the germline V gene. This CDR3 is built from 13 residues. CDR3 sequence reads: CASSPRRGNEQFF. DNA for the CDR3: TGCGCCAGCAGCCCCCGCAGGGGTAATGAGCAGTTCTTC. The entire variable domain, with the rest obtained from reference TRBV5-1 and TRBJ2-1, is as follows: KAGVTQTPRYLIKTRGQQVTLSCSPISGHRSVSWYQQTPGQGLQFLFEYFSETQRNKGNFPGRFSGRQFSNSRSEMNVSTLELGDSALYLCASSPRRGNEQFFGPGTRLTVL.

The rearrangement links TRBV5-6 to TRBJ1-5, with TRBD1 matching 11 bases. J lost 9 bases, V lost 2 bases, and 4 bases had no gene match. This CDR3 has 14 residues. Germline assignment: CDR1 SGHDT and CDR2 YYEEEE. In DNA, the CDR3 is TGTGCCAGCAGCTTCGGGACAGGGGGTTCGCCCCAGCATTTT. The encoded protein is CASSFGTGGSPQHF.

The V call is TRBV5-6, the J call TRBJ2-1, with 7 nucleotides matching TRBD1. This CDR3 region has 16 residues. With V trimmed by 0 bases and J by 8 bases, 11 bases remained unmatched. CDR1 SGHDT and CDR2 YYEEEE come from the germline V gene. CDR3 DNA: TGTGCCAGCAGCTTGGGACAGGGTTACCTAAGGGATGAGCAGTTCTTC. Translated, it gives CASSLGQGYLRDEQFF.

The chain has TRBV2 and TRBJ2-3, with D perhaps TRBD1 (5 bases). From germline, CDR1 is SNHLY and CDR2 FYNNEI. This CDR3 spans 13 amino acids. Trimming left V 6 bases short and J 5 bases short, with 12 bases between. CDR3 in DNA: TGTGCCAGCAGATGGACAATTCTAGATACGCAGTATTTT. Its protein product is CASRWTILDTQYF.

To note about this clone: One end of the junction does not line up with germline, which may come from a read error. The gene calls are TRBV7-3 and TRBJ2-3; 11 positions match TRBD2. The CDR3 extends over 16 amino acids. Germline-derived CDR1 and CDR2 are SGHTA and FQGTGA. The CDR3, as DNA: TGTGCCAGCAGCATAACTAGCGGGGGCAGCACAGATACGCAGTATTTT. Its translation: CASSITSGGSTDTQYF.